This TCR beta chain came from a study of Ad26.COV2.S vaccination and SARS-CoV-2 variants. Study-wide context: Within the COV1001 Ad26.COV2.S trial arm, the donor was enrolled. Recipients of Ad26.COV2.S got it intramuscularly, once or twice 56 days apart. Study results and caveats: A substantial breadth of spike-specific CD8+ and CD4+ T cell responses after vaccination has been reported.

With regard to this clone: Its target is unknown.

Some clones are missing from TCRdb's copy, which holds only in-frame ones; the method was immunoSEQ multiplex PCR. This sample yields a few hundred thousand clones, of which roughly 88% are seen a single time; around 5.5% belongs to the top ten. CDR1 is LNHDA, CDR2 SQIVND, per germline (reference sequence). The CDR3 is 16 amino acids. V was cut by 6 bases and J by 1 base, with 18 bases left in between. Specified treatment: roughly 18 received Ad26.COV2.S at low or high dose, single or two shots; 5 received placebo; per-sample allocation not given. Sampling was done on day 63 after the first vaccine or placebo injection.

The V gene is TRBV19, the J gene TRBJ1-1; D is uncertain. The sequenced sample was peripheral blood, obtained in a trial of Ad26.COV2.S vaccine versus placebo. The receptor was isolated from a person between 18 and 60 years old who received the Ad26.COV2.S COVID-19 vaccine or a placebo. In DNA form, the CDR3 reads TGTGCCAGTAGATCACCGGCCAGGATAAAGAACACTGAAGCTTTCTTT. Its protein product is CASRSPARIKNTEAFF.